This TCR beta chain came from a study of cytomegalovirus exposure and HLA in healthy donors. Amplification used 60 Vbeta primers and 13 Jbeta primers. Assay used: immunoSEQ multiplex PCR; TCRdb lists only in-frame clones, some missing. The sample shows 90,000 to 150,000 clones, about 83% of them seen only once. CDR1 MNHEY and CDR2 SMNVEV come from the germline V gene (reference sequence). The V gene lost 9 bases and the J gene lost 5 bases, with 8 bases spanning the gap. This CDR3 comprises 11 residues. The sequencing sample was made of PBMCs. The chain employs TRBV27 and TRBJ1-5; tentatively, D is TRBD1 (5 bases). This receptor was taken from a female donor in good health and CMV-seronegative. DNA of the CDR3: TGTGCCAGTTGCAGGGATCAGCCCCAGCATTTT. Protein: CASCRDQPQHF.